The 2 T cell receptor beta chains listed next were all sequenced from one sample in a study of cytomegalovirus exposure and HLA in healthy donors. TCRdb's table, derived via immunoSEQ multiplex PCR, lists solely in-frame clones and lacks some. The sample has around 56,000 clones, 93% seen once; the top ten hold roughly 1.8%. The sample was PBMCs. The receptors stem from a woman between 18 and 29 years old in good health and CMV-seropositive.

The J gene is TRBJ1-2, the V gene TRBV4-2; no reliable D call. Germline loops: CDR1 LGHNA, CDR2 YNFKEQ. This CDR3 comprises 14 residues. Trimming cost V 1 base and J 5 bases, with 11 bases left between them. The chain's CDR3 is CASSQAAQRYGYTF. The CDR3 nucleotides are TGTGCCAGCAGCCAAGCGGCACAGCGGTATGGCTACACCTTC.

The chain has TRBV21-1 and TRBJ2-1; TRBD2, the table's D call, was not compared with the DNA. TRBV21-1 is a recognized pseudogene. The CDR3 is made up of 15 amino acids. The CDR3 DNA reads as TGTGCCAGCAGCAAAGGACTAGCGGGGAACGATGAGCAGTTCTTC. This translates into CASSKGLAGNDEQFF.